A selection of T cell receptor beta chains follows, all from one sample in a study of control samples from healthy donors and cancer patients. TCRdb's copy holds only in-frame clones and misses some; the assay was immunoSEQ multiplex PCR. Among approximately 110,000 clones listed, approximately 90% were seen once. The sequencing sample was made of blood. The receptors originated from a woman aged 18-35 years in good health. Both conserved end residues are part of each CDR3. Fields, in order: J gene, V gene, clone size, D gene, CDR3 protein, CDR3 DNA. The D gene is left open where the match is weak. Rows may omit the clone size; those that give it use once, few, many or a size class.

j_call: TRBJ1-4; v_call: TRBV27; clone_size: .; d_call: .; cdr3_aa: CASSIQGLEEKLFF; cdr3_nt: TGTGCCAGCAGTATCCAGGGGTTGGAGGAAAAACTGTTTTTT
j_call: TRBJ1-5; v_call: TRBV3-1/TRBV3-2; clone_size: .; d_call: TRBD1; cdr3_aa: CASSERYRRQGAGQPQHF; cdr3_nt: TGTGCCAGCAGCGAAAGGTATAGACGACAGGGGGCTGGTCAGCCCCAGCATTTT
j_call: TRBJ1-2; v_call: TRBV7-3; clone_size: .; d_call: .; cdr3_aa: CASSSSGGGGYTF; cdr3_nt: TGTGCCAGCAGCTCCTCAGGTGGTGGTGGCTACACCTTC
j_call: TRBJ2-6; v_call: TRBV24-1; clone_size: .; d_call: .; cdr3_aa: CATSVPGANVLTF; cdr3_nt: TGTGCCACCAGTGTCCCTGGGGCCAACGTCCTGACTTTC
j_call: TRBJ1-1; v_call: TRBV18; clone_size: once; d_call: .; cdr3_aa: CASSPPAGGSNTEAFF; cdr3_nt: TGTGCCAGCTCACCACCTGCGGGGGGGTCGAACACTGAAGCTTTCTTT
j_call: TRBJ1-1; v_call: TRBV28; clone_size: .; d_call: TRBD1; cdr3_aa: CASSTGQLNTEAFF; cdr3_nt: TGTGCCAGCAGTACGGGACAGCTGAACACTGAAGCTTTCTTT
j_call: TRBJ1-5; v_call: TRBV28; clone_size: once; d_call: TRBD1; cdr3_aa: CASTSRGSRFRNQPQHF; cdr3_nt: TGTGCCAGTACGAGCAGGGGGTCGCGGTTCAGGAATCAGCCCCAGCATTTT
j_call: TRBJ1-6; v_call: TRBV7-9; clone_size: .; d_call: .; cdr3_aa: CASSSIGAPNSPLHF; cdr3_nt: TGTGCCAGCAGCTCCATAGGGGCCCCTAATTCACCCCTCCACTTT
j_call: TRBJ1-1; v_call: TRBV6-5; clone_size: .; d_call: .; cdr3_aa: CASSWGGENTEAFF; cdr3_nt: TGTGCCAGCAGTTGGGGGGGGGAGAACACTGAAGCTTTCTTT
j_call: TRBJ2-3; v_call: TRBV4-2; clone_size: .; d_call: TRBD2; cdr3_aa: CASSQAALAGGTDTQYF; cdr3_nt: TGTGCCAGCAGCCAAGCGGCACTAGCGGGAGGCACAGATACGCAGTATTTT
j_call: TRBJ1-4; v_call: TRBV7-9; clone_size: .; d_call: .; cdr3_aa: CASSSTQIEKLFF; cdr3_nt: TGTGCCAGCAGCTCCACACAGATTGAAAAACTGTTTTTT
j_call: TRBJ2-5; v_call: TRBV7-2; clone_size: .; d_call: TRBD1; cdr3_aa: CASSLAGQGETQYF; cdr3_nt: TGTGCCAGCAGCTTAGCGGGACAGGGAGAGACCCAGTACTTC
j_call: TRBJ2-5; v_call: TRBV29-1; clone_size: .; d_call: .; cdr3_aa: CSVASSRRETQYF; cdr3_nt: TGCAGCGTCGCCAGTTCGCGTCGGGAGACCCAGTACTTC
j_call: TRBJ2-3; v_call: TRBV4-2; clone_size: .; d_call: .; cdr3_aa: CASSQDRGHGNTQYF; cdr3_nt: TGTGCCAGCAGCCAAGATCGAGGTCATGGGAATACGCAGTATTTT
j_call: TRBJ1-5; v_call: TRBV11-2; clone_size: .; d_call: .; cdr3_aa: CASSLEGWGINQPQHF; cdr3_nt: TGTGCCAGCAGCTTAGAAGGATGGGGCATCAATCAGCCCCAGCATTTT
j_call: TRBJ2-7; v_call: TRBV27; clone_size: .; d_call: TRBD2; cdr3_aa: CASSLLGTGLGLAGVPYEQYF; cdr3_nt: TGTGCCAGCAGTTTACTGGGTACAGGACTGGGCCTAGCGGGAGTTCCCTACGAGCAGTACTTC
j_call: TRBJ1-5; v_call: TRBV28; clone_size: .; d_call: .; cdr3_aa: CASSLRQLGNQPQHF; cdr3_nt: TGTGCCAGCAGTTTAAGGCAATTGGGAAATCAGCCCCAGCATTTT
j_call: TRBJ1-2; v_call: TRBV18; clone_size: .; d_call: .; cdr3_aa: CASSPRGTDYYGYTF; cdr3_nt: TGTGCCAGCTCACCACGTGGAACAGATTACTATGGCTACACCTTC
j_call: TRBJ2-1; v_call: TRBV7-6; clone_size: .; d_call: TRBD2; cdr3_aa: CASSLKLANEQFF; cdr3_nt: TGTGCCAGCAGCTTAAAACTAGCGAATGAGCAGTTCTTC
j_call: TRBJ2-1; v_call: TRBV7-2; clone_size: .; d_call: TRBD2; cdr3_aa: CATRLAGATYNEQFF; cdr3_nt: TGTGCCACTCGACTAGCGGGAGCGACTTACAATGAGCAGTTCTTC
j_call: TRBJ2-7; v_call: TRBV5-1; clone_size: .; d_call: TRBD2; cdr3_aa: CASKVGGVGPNEQYF; cdr3_nt: TGCGCCAGCAAGGTCGGGGGGGTAGGCCCCAACGAGCAGTACTTC
j_call: TRBJ2-1; v_call: TRBV5-4; clone_size: .; d_call: .; cdr3_aa: CASSLAGRYNEQFF; cdr3_nt: TGTGCCAGCAGCTTGGCCGGCCGATACAATGAGCAGTTCTTC
j_call: TRBJ1-3; v_call: TRBV19; clone_size: once; d_call: .; cdr3_aa: CASSSDIKNWGGGNTIYF; cdr3_nt: TGTGCCAGTAGCTCCGATATAAAAAATTGGGGCGGTGGAAACACCATATATTTT
j_call: TRBJ2-2; v_call: TRBV2; clone_size: .; d_call: TRBD1; cdr3_aa: CASKIAQGADGELFF; cdr3_nt: TGTGCCAGCAAGATAGCACAGGGGGCGGACGGGGAGCTGTTTTTT
j_call: TRBJ2-7; v_call: TRBV4-3; clone_size: .; d_call: TRBD2; cdr3_aa: CASSQDLGAGTRAYEQYF; cdr3_nt: TGCGCCAGCAGCCAAGATTTGGGGGCCGGGACTAGGGCCTACGAGCAGTACTTC
j_call: TRBJ2-7; v_call: TRBV7-2; clone_size: .; d_call: .; cdr3_aa: CASRQAGSVGEQYF; cdr3_nt: TGTGCCAGCCGTCAGGCAGGGAGTGTAGGAGAGCAGTACTTC
j_call: TRBJ2-1; v_call: TRBV7-6; clone_size: .; d_call: TRBD2; cdr3_aa: CASSLEAGVTNEQFF; cdr3_nt: TGTGCCAGCAGCTTAGAGGCGGGGGTGACCAATGAGCAGTTCTTC
j_call: TRBJ2-7; v_call: TRBV4-3; clone_size: .; d_call: TRBD2; cdr3_aa: CASSQDQLVVGGPPYEQYF; cdr3_nt: TGCGCCAGCAGCCAAGATCAGCTGGTAGTGGGAGGGCCCCCCTACGAGCAGTACTTC
j_call: TRBJ2-3; v_call: TRBV27; clone_size: .; d_call: .; cdr3_aa: CASMAWDTQYF; cdr3_nt: TGTGCCAGCATGGCGTGGGATACGCAGTATTTT
j_call: TRBJ1-3; v_call: TRBV7-9; clone_size: .; d_call: .; cdr3_aa: CASSLVSYGNTIYF; cdr3_nt: TGTGCCAGCAGCTTAGTTAGCTATGGAAACACCATATATTTT
j_call: TRBJ2-3; v_call: TRBV29-1; clone_size: .; d_call: .; cdr3_aa: CSVGRTASTDTQYF; cdr3_nt: TGCAGCGTTGGTCGAACGGCTAGCACAGATACGCAGTATTTT